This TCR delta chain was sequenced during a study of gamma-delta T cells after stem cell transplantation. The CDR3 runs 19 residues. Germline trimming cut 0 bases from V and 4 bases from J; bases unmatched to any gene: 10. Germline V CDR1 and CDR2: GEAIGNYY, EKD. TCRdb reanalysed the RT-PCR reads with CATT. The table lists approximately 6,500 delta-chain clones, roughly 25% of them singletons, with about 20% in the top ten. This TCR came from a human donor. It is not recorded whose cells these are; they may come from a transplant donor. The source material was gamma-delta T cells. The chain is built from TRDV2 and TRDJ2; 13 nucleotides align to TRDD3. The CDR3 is CACDTVSTGGYEATAQLFF. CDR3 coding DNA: TGTGCCTGTGACACCGTCTCGACTGGGGGATACGAAGCGACAGCACAACTCTTCTTT.